A single sample gave rise to the 17 T cell receptor beta chains below, sequenced in a study of vaccination and CD4 T cells after COVID-19. Their specific antigens are unknown. Cultured CD4+ T cell DNA was sequenced using the Oncomine TCR Beta short-read assay. Each CDR3 protein gets one entry after TCRdb re-called the PCR reads with MiXCR. In the table there are about 20,000 distinct CDR3 sequences, roughly 47% of which are singletons. Treatment here: approximately 10-day PBMC culture with coronavirus spike peptide pools or control peptides (ViraFEST assay). The sequenced sample consisted of CD4+ T cells from blood, cultured in vitro. The receptors originated from a human donor who had recovered from COVID-19.

The CDR3 bases are TGTGCCAGCAGCTTGGGACAGGGAATTGAGACCCAGTACTTC. Amino acids: CASSLGQGIETQYF. The chain has TRBV6-1 and TRBJ2-5, with TRBD1 matching 9 bases. Germline V CDR1 and CDR2: MNHNS, SASEGT. Trimming took 6 bases from V and 5 from J; bases not matched to a gene: 7. The CDR3 loop spans 14 amino acids.

The chain uses TRBV11-3 and TRBJ2-7; D is unclear. Germline CDR1 and CDR2: SGHNT and YENEEA. This CDR3 has 14 amino acids. The V end lost 0 bases, the J end lost 12 bases, and 18 bases lay between the germline ends. CDR3 coding DNA: TGTGCCAGCAGCTTAGATGGTCCAGGATGGGGTGTGTACTTC. Its protein product is CASSLDGPGWGVYF.

This clonotype is categorized as medium-sized. Here the CDR3 DNA reads TGTGCCAGCAGTTACTTCGCCGCACCGGATAATTCACCCCTCCACTTT. Translating gives CASSYFAAPDNSPLHF. The rearrangement uses TRBV6-2 or TRBV6-3 and TRBJ1-6, with unresolved D. Germline V gene lookup returns CDR1 MNHEY and CDR2 SVGEGT. Trimming took 1 base from V and 5 from J, leaving 12 bases between them. The CDR3 spans 16 residues.

This rearrangement joins TRBV6-4 to TRBJ2-2; 7 bases are a match to TRBD2. The CDR3 has 15 residues. V was pared by 0 bases and J by 4 bases, with 2 bases of the junction left unmatched. The germline V gene encodes CDR1 MRHNA and CDR2 SNTAGT. The CDR3 nucleotides are TGTGCCAGCAGTGACTCGGGGAGGGGCACCGGGGAGCTGTTTTTT. Encoded protein: CASSDSGRGTGELFF.

This clonotype was seen more than once but under ten times. This chain connects TRBV20-1 to TRBJ2-3; 7 bases align to TRBD2. After removal of 5 bases from V and 0 bases from J, the junction contained 8 bases not matched to a gene. CDR3 size: 15 residues. Per the germline V gene, CDR1 is DFQATT and CDR2 is SNEGSKA (reference sequence). The CDR3 DNA follows: TGCAGTGCTGAGGCCCTAGCGGCTAGCACAGATACGCAGTATTTT. This translates into CSAEALAASTDTQYF.

CDR3 sequence: CASRTGSLSNQPQHF. In nucleotides, the CDR3 is TGTGCCAGCCGTACAGGGAGTCTAAGCAATCAGCCCCAGCATTTT. This sequence joins TRBV12-3 or TRBV12-4 and TRBJ1-5; tentative D call: TRBD1 (6 bases). The CDR3 runs to 15 residues. Between the trimmed V and J ends, which lost 8 bases and 1 base, there was a span of 15 bases.

The chain uses TRBV30 and TRBJ1-1; D remains unclear. V was pared by 3 bases and J by 10 bases, with 12 bases between. The CDR3 has 11 residues. Germline CDR1 and CDR2: GTSNPN and SVGIG (reference sequence). The CDR3 region has the DNA TGTGCCTGGAGGCAGTCCGGCCGAGCTTTCTTT. Its protein is CAWRQSGRAFF. The full variable domain, rest sourced from reference TRBV30 and TRBJ1-1, is SQTIHQWPATLVQPVGSPLSLECTVEGTSNPNLYWYRQAAGRGLQLLFYSVGIGQISSEVPQNLSASRPQDRQFILSSKKLLLSDSGFYLCAWRQSGRAFFGQGTRLTVV.

V and J are TRBV6-1 and TRBJ1-2; D is ambiguous. V was pared by 5 bases and J by 6 bases, with 10 bases between. CDR1 is MNHNS, CDR2 SASEGT, per germline. The CDR3 is 12 amino acids. CDR3 bases: TGTGCCAGCAGTCTAAAGGGAAATGGCTACACCTTC. Translated, it gives CASSLKGNGYTF.

This clonotype was observed a handful of times. The V call is TRBV2, the J call TRBJ1-1, with 8 bases that match TRBD1. The CDR3 totals 15 residues. CDR1 and CDR2 (germline): SNHLY, FYNNEI. Unmatched junction bases numbered 6, after V lost 6 bases and J lost 0 bases. Here the CDR3 DNA reads TGTGCCAGCAGCATAGTGGGACAGGTGAACACTGAAGCTTTCTTT. Translation: CASSIVGQVNTEAFF.

The chain combines TRBV20-1 with TRBJ1-1, with no clear D. Trimming removed 5 bases from V and 0 bases from J, with 13 bases in between. Germline V gene sequence: CDR1 DFQATT, CDR2 SNEGSKA (reference sequence). The CDR3 loop spans 14 amino acids. The CDR3 sequence is CSADARIMNTEAFF. The CDR3 DNA reads as TGCAGTGCTGACGCCCGGATTATGAACACTGAAGCTTTCTTT.

A note on this clonotype: A much larger clone differs from this one at a single base, so this may be a read error. The chain combines TRBV27 with TRBJ1-2; 7 positions agree with TRBD1. The CDR3 has 9 residues. Germline V gene data show CDR1 as MNHEY and CDR2 as SMNVEV (reference sequence). Here the CDR3 reads CVRRRQGAF. CDR3 sequence (DNA): TGTGTCAGAAGAAGACAGGGCGCCTTC.

The CDR3 is CSARGFLGETQYF. The CDR3 nucleotides read TGCAGTGCTAGGGGCTTTCTAGGGGAGACCCAGTACTTC. This chain links TRBV20-1 with TRBJ2-5; D unresolved. V gave up 3 bases and J gave up 5 bases, with 13 bases separating them. CDR3 length: 13 amino acids. Germline CDR1 is DFQATT and CDR2 is SNEGSKA (reference sequence).

The J gene is TRBJ2-3, the V gene TRBV11-3, with unresolved D. Germline CDR1 reads SGHNT; CDR2 reads YENEEA. The germline V and J ends were trimmed by 5 bases and 3 bases, with 9 bases remaining between them. The CDR3 has 13 amino acids. The CDR3 loop reads CASSPLRTDTQYF. The CDR3, as DNA: TGTGCCAGCAGCCCCCTCCGGACAGATACGCAGTATTTT.

This clonotype was observed a single time. This chain joins TRBV27 and TRBJ2-5; D gene ambiguous. V was shortened by 5 bases and J by 1 base, with 2 bases between the two germline ends. The CDR3 spans 11 residues. Germline lookup yields CDR1 MNHEY and CDR2 SMNVEV (reference sequence). The CDR3 sequence: CASSIQETQYF. In DNA form, the CDR3 reads TGTGCCAGCAGTATCCAAGAGACCCAGTACTTC.

The chain recombines TRBV10-3 with TRBJ2-1; 13 nucleotides agree with TRBD2. Trimming at V came to 0 bases and at J to 0 bases, leaving 14 bases not matched to a gene. Per germline, CDR1 ENHRY and CDR2 SYGVKD. This CDR3 is 22 amino acids long. The CDR3 here is CAISESSPGLAGWASSYNEQFF. The DNA for the CDR3 is TGTGCCATCAGTGAGTCGTCTCCGGGACTAGCGGGATGGGCAAGCTCCTACAATGAGCAGTTCTTC.

This clonotype was recorded a few times. The rearrangement uses TRBV15 and TRBJ1-3; the D is unclear. Trimming took off 0 bases at V and 3 bases at J, with 15 bases between the two ends. The CDR3 is 17 residues long. Germline V gives CDR1 LNHNV, CDR2 YYDKDF (reference sequence). This chain's CDR3 is CATSRDSNPLGGNTIYF. The CDR3 DNA reads TGTGCCACCAGCAGAGATTCCAATCCTTTGGGTGGAAACACCATATATTTT. Using reference TRBV15 and TRBJ1-3 for the parts outside the CDR3, the full variable domain is DAMVIQNPRYQVTQFGKPVTLSCSQTLNHNVMYWYQQKSSQAPKLLFHYYDKDFNNEADTPDNFQSRRPNTSFCFLDIRSPGLGDTAMYLCATSRDSNPLGGNTIYFGEGSWLTVV.

The rearrangement uses TRBV19 and TRBJ2-2, with a tentative D call TRBD1 (6 bases). V lost 3 bases and J 7 bases, leaving 12 bases between the germline ends. This CDR3 contains 14 residues. Germline V lookup: CDR1 LNHDA, CDR2 SQIVND (reference sequence). CDR3 sequence (DNA): TGTGCCAGTAGTATTGGGGCAGGGGTCGGGGAGCTGTTTTTT. Translated: CASSIGAGVGELFF.